Sequencing of this T cell receptor (beta chain) was carried out in a study of control samples from healthy donors and cancer patients. V lost 6 bases and J 0 bases, leaving 9 bases between the germline ends. Germline CDR1 and CDR2: KGHSH and LQKENI. This CDR3 contains 14 residues. TCRdb keeps only in-frame clones here, not all; method: immunoSEQ multiplex PCR. In the table there are about 130,000 clones, roughly 94% of which are singletons. The sequence was obtained from a man aged 55 to 70 with colorectal cancer. The J gene is TRBJ1-3, the V gene TRBV18, with unresolved D. Specimen: PBMCs. In DNA form, the CDR3 reads TGTGCCAGCTCCCTGACAACCTCTGGAAACACCATATATTTT. Translating gives CASSLTTSGNTIYF.